Listed below are T cell receptor beta chains from one sample, sequenced in a study of long-term antiretroviral therapy in people with HIV. Clones were read by immunoSEQ multiplex PCR, and TCRdb kept only the in-frame ones, dropping some. The sample includes approximately 19,000 clones, more than 65% of them seen just once. The sequenced sample was unsorted PBMCs, obtained at the start of antiretroviral therapy, before treatment. The origin of the receptors is a young man with HIV. CDR3s include the opening cysteine and the closing phenylalanine or tryptophan. A D gene is named only where the DNA matches it firmly. For some rows the clone size is stated as once, few or many, or as a class when expanded; others skip it.

abundance	d_gene	len	v_gene	j_gene	CDR3aa	CDR3nt
.	.	12	TRBV7-9	TRBJ2-1	CASSLSGQKQFF	TGTGCCAGCAGCCTATCTGGACAGAAACAGTTCTTC
.	.	14	TRBV6-5	TRBJ1-4	CASSALENKEKLFF	TGTGCCAGCAGTGCCCTCGAGAATAAGGAAAAACTGTTTTTT
.	TRBD2	16	TRBV28	TRBJ2-7	CASSPGGWQGYIEQYF	TGTGCCAGCAGCCCCGGGGGGTGGCAGGGATATATCGAGCAGTACTTC
.	TRBD2	14	TRBV28	TRBJ2-3	CASSGGLAGDTQYF	TGTGCCAGCAGTGGGGGACTAGCGGGAGACACGCAGTATTTT
few	.	12	TRBV29-1	TRBJ2-7	CSVEGQGGEQYF	TGCAGCGTTGAAGGACAGGGAGGCGAGCAGTACTTC
.	.	17	TRBV25-1	TRBJ2-6	CASSDRDGPGGANVLTF	TGTGCCAGCAGTGACCGGGACGGACCGGGCGGGGCCAACGTCCTGACTTTC
.	.	17	TRBV5-1	TRBJ1-1	CASSLHPGASMNTEAFF	TGCGCCAGCAGCCTTCACCCAGGGGCCTCCATGAACACTGAAGCTTTCTTT
.	.	13	TRBV7-9	TRBJ1-2	CASSEPYFYGYTF	TGTGCCAGCAGCGAACCTTACTTCTATGGCTACACCTTC
.	.	13	TRBV28	TRBJ1-2	CASIPAANYGYTF	TGTGCCAGCATCCCAGCCGCTAACTATGGCTACACCTTC
.	TRBD2	16	TRBV5-6	TRBJ2-7	CASSLWTSGTWYEQYF	TGTGCCAGCAGCTTATGGACGAGCGGGACCTGGTACGAGCAGTACTTC
.	.	13	TRBV10-3	TRBJ2-7	CATTGTQPYEQYF	TGTGCCACAACCGGGACGCAACCCTACGAGCAGTACTTC
.	.	13	TRBV28	TRBJ2-3	CASSLGISDTQYF	TGTGCCAGCAGTTTGGGCATCTCAGATACGCAGTATTTT
.	TRBD1	15	TRBV6-5	TRBJ1-2	CASSYGTASNYGYTF	TGTGCCAGCAGTTACGGGACAGCCTCTAACTATGGCTACACCTTC
.	.	14	TRBV7-2	TRBJ1-1	CASSLEGMNTEAFF	TGTGCCAGCAGCTTAGAGGGGATGAACACTGAAGCTTTCTTT
once	TRBD2	13	TRBV5-5	TRBJ2-1	CASSLGTSDEQFF	TGTGCCAGCAGCTTAGGGACTAGCGATGAGCAGTTCTTC
.	TRBD2	16	TRBV11-3	TRBJ2-5	CASSRGLAGGPETQYF	TGTGCCAGCAGTCGGGGACTAGCGGGAGGGCCAGAGACCCAGTACTTC
.	TRBD2	16	TRBV6-6	TRBJ2-5	CASSHGTSGMLETQYF	TGTGCCAGCAGCCATGGGACTAGCGGGATGTTGGAGACCCAGTACTTC
few	TRBD1	14	TRBV7-8	TRBJ1-5	CASSTDRGRQPQHF	TGTGCCAGCAGCACGGACAGGGGAAGACAGCCCCAGCATTTT
.	TRBD1	13	TRBV30	TRBJ1-1	CAWTGGAVTEAFF	TGTGCCTGGACAGGGGGGGCGGTCACTGAAGCTTTCTTT
medium-sized	.	15	TRBV7-9	TRBJ1-2	CASSHAGAPLYGYTF	TGTGCCAGCAGCCACGCCGGGGCGCCCCTCTATGGCTACACCTTC
.	.	11	TRBV28	TRBJ2-7	CASSPNYEQYF	TGTGCCAGCAGTCCGAACTACGAGCAGTACTTC
.	.	15	TRBV10-3	TRBJ1-3	CAISDGLPVGNTIYF	TGTGCCATCAGTGATGGGCTCCCGGTCGGAAACACCATATATTTT
.	TRBD1	16	TRBV7-2	TRBJ2-1	CASNLGTGAAYNEQFF	TGTGCCAGCAACCTAGGGACAGGGGCCGCCTACAATGAGCAGTTCTTC
large	TRBD2	16	TRBV6-5	TRBJ2-7	CATSYTSGYQSDEQYF	TGTGCCACCAGTTATACTAGCGGGTACCAATCTGACGAGCAGTACTTC
.	.	19	TRBV19	TRBJ2-1	CASSRGRDRGGGRWNEQFF	TGTGCCAGTAGTAGGGGGCGGGACAGAGGTGGAGGGAGGTGGAATGAGCAGTTCTTC
medium-sized	.	12	TRBV7-2	TRBJ1-3	CASSLTGNTIYF	TGTGCCAGCAGCTTAACGGGAAACACCATATATTTT
.	TRBD2	15	TRBV9	TRBJ2-3	CASTREGLGTDTQYF	TGTGCCAGCACGAGGGAGGGGCTAGGCACAGATACGCAGTATTTT
.	TRBD2	17	TRBV6-1	TRBJ2-3	CASREGPSGVSTDTQYF	TGTGCCAGCCGTGAGGGACCTAGCGGGGTTAGCACAGATACGCAGTATTTT
.	TRBD2	14	TRBV19	TRBJ2-1	CASSPMTSGTEQFF	TGTGCCAGTAGTCCTATGACTAGCGGGACTGAGCAGTTCTTC
.	TRBD1	13	TRBV2	TRBJ1-2	CASSRTGAGGYTF	TGTGCCAGCAGCAGAACAGGGGCCGGGGGCTACACCTTC
.	.	17	TRBV7-3	TRBJ2-6	CASSLIATRVGANVLTF	TGTGCCAGCAGCTTAATAGCCACCCGCGTGGGGGCCAACGTCCTGACTTTC
.	TRBD1	11	TRBV28	TRBJ2-1	CASGTGGLQFF	TGTGCCAGCGGGACAGGGGGCCTGCAGTTCTTC
once	.	15	TRBV7-2	TRBJ2-7	CASSLDLTETYEQYF	TGTGCCAGCAGCTTAGATCTAACAGAAACCTACGAGCAGTACTTC
.	.	11	TRBV20-1	TRBJ1-1	CSARGLLEAFF	TGCAGTGCTAGAGGACTGCTTGAAGCTTTCTTT
once	TRBD1	15	TRBV28	TRBJ2-2	CASSLGTGSTGELFF	TGTGCCAGCAGTTTAGGGACAGGGAGCACCGGGGAGCTGTTTTTT
once	.	14	TRBV18	TRBJ1-1	CASSPDTTRTEAFF	TGTGCCAGCTCACCGGATACTACAAGGACTGAAGCTTTCTTT
.	.	17	TRBV7-9	TRBJ2-5	CASSREGGLTSQETQYF	TGTGCCAGCAGCCGAGAAGGCGGATTAACCTCCCAAGAGACCCAGTACTTC
.	TRBD1	16	TRBV2	TRBJ1-1	CASRRGTEGTNTEAFF	TGTGCCAGCAGGAGAGGGACAGAAGGTACCAACACTGAAGCTTTCTTT
.	.	14	TRBV2	TRBJ2-1	CASSPGSHYNEQFF	TGTGCCAGCAGCCCCGGGAGCCACTACAATGAGCAGTTCTTC
.	.	12	TRBV5-4	TRBJ2-7	CASSLGVDEQYF	TGTGCCAGCAGCTTGGGAGTCGACGAGCAGTACTTC
.	.	18	TRBV14	TRBJ2-1	CASSQDGVLGPAYNEQFF	TGTGCCAGCAGCCAAGACGGGGTACTGGGCCCGGCCTACAATGAGCAGTTCTTC
.	.	14	TRBV9	TRBJ2-7	CASSVRDTPYEQYF	TGTGCCAGCAGCGTCAGGGACACCCCCTACGAGCAGTACTTC
.	.	13	TRBV7-8	TRBJ2-7	CASSGGVSYEQYF	TGTGCCAGCAGCGGTGGGGTTTCCTACGAGCAGTACTTC
once	.	14	TRBV19	TRBJ2-7	CASSLGGLSYEQYF	TGTGCCAGTAGTCTCGGGGGCCTCTCCTACGAGCAGTACTTC
.	.	12	TRBV19	TRBJ2-1	CASSIVGNEQFF	TGTGCCAGTAGTATAGTGGGCAATGAGCAGTTCTTC
.	.	12	TRBV5-1	TRBJ2-7	CASSGTHYEQYF	TGCGCCAGCAGCGGAACCCACTACGAGCAGTACTTC
.	.	13	TRBV4-3	TRBJ1-1	CASSQDLNTEAFF	TGCGCCAGCAGCCAAGATCTTAACACTGAAGCTTTCTTT
.	.	16	TRBV5-1	TRBJ2-1	CASSSDSLGSPNEQFF	TGCGCCAGCAGCTCGGACTCCCTCGGAAGTCCCAATGAGCAGTTCTTC
.	.	13	TRBV5-1	TRBJ2-7	CASSLAGELEQYF	TGCGCCAGCAGCTTGGCCGGGGAGTTGGAGCAGTACTTC
few	.	10	TRBV20-1	TRBJ2-7	CSIPRGEQYF	TGCAGTATCCCCCGAGGGGAGCAGTACTTC
.	TRBD1	15	TRBV5-6	TRBJ2-7	CASSRKILTGGEQYF	TGTGCCAGCAGCCGAAAAATATTAACAGGGGGCGAGCAGTACTTC
medium-sized	TRBD2	15	TRBV11-3	TRBJ2-7	CASSLDRTSDYEQYF	TGTGCCAGCAGCTTAGATCGGACTAGCGACTACGAGCAGTACTTC
.	TRBD2	14	TRBV19	TRBJ2-1	CASVNSGEDNEQFF	TGTGCCAGTGTTAATAGCGGGGAGGACAATGAGCAGTTCTTC
.	.	15	TRBV30	TRBJ2-7	CAWSVRGVGAYEQYF	TGTGCCTGGAGTGTACGAGGGGTGGGGGCCTACGAGCAGTACTTC